This TCR beta chain was found in a study of post-analysis software for immune sequencing data. About the research overall: Recorded disease courses covered relapsing-remitting, secondary progressive and progressive-relapsing multiple sclerosis. Some patients had no subtype annotation. Study-level findings and limits: Controls had lower frequencies than patients of 4 or 5 TRBV segments, which included TRBV5-6, TRBV5-1 and TRBV20-1.

The CDR3 runs to 13 residues. Germline assignment: CDR1 DFQATT and CDR2 SNEGSKA (reference sequence). This clonotype was recorded only once. Its antigen is as yet unknown. Unique molecular identifiers were built into the TCR beta cDNA libraries. One entry per CDR3 protein, called by TCRdb with MiXCR from the PCR reads. The sample records a few hundred thousand distinct CDR3 sequences, roughly 38% being singletons. The chain has TRBV20-1 and TRBJ2-7, with D possibly TRBD1 on 7 matching bases. The J call may be in error: the DNA end matches TRBJ2-5 better. What was sequenced was blood. The TCR comes from a girl aged 5-17 years with multiple sclerosis. CDR3 in amino acids: CSAGEDRLETQYF. For the CDR3, the DNA is TGCAGTGCTGGGGAGGACAGGCTGGAGACCCAGTACTTC.